The present T cell receptor (beta chain) was sequenced within a study of cytomegalovirus exposure and HLA in healthy donors. The germline V and J ends were trimmed by 4 bases and 4 bases, with 19 bases remaining between them. Germline V gene sequence: CDR1 SGHAT, CDR2 FQNNGV. The CDR3 runs 16 residues. PCR employed 60 Vbeta and 13 Jbeta primers. Some clones are missing from TCRdb's copy, which holds only in-frame ones; the method was immunoSEQ multiplex PCR. The data contain approximately 100,000 clones, roughly three fifths of them singletons. Concerning this clone itself: Its antigen is as yet unknown.

Findings and limits, study-wide: Fewer N-insertions than the roughly 630-donor mean were reportedly shown by an Asian-associated ancestry cluster in a later analysis. Analysis performed later showed TCR beta chains linked to HLA being more clonally expanded than equally common others. The study put under 200 TCR beta chains on its list as cytomegalovirus-associated. It emerged from a later analysis that several of the most significant clusters appeared to be linked to common viral pathogens.

The chain combines TRBV11-2 with TRBJ1-2; a weak D match, TRBD1 (5 bases). The clonotype comes from a man aged 30 to 39 in good health and CMV-seronegative. Sequenced sample: PBMCs. CDR3 nucleotides: TGTGCCAGCAGCTCACCTAGGAGGGGACGAGCCTATGGCTACACCTTC. The encoded protein is CASSSPRRGRAYGYTF.